This T cell receptor (beta chain) was captured by sequencing in a study of blood T cell repertoires in COVID-19. At the level of the study: The samples span acute and convalescent COVID-19 from the United States, Italy and Spain. T cells, B-cell-depleted T cells, or PBMCs supplied cDNA or gDNA.

In regard to this clone: The junction shows a germline mismatch at one end, possibly a read error.

Germline CDR1 reads SQVTM; CDR2 reads ANQGSEA. The CDR3 spans 11 residues. Per the authors' pipeline: Reference gene primer amplification gave nucleated cell count estimates. This table comes from immunoSEQ multiplex PCR, and its TCRdb copy is limited to in-frame clones, with some not included. V and J calls and clone size are given by that table; D and trimming were obtained from the DNA. Of 100,000 or so clones listed, around four fifths are singletons. The receptor was isolated from a woman aged 70-85 years with acute or convalescent COVID-19. Sequencing was performed on peripheral blood. The chain recombines TRBV29-1 with TRBJ2-2; D perhaps matches TRBD2 (5 bases). CDR3 nucleotide sequence: TGCAGCGTTAAGGATCCCGGGGAGTTGTTTTTT. Translating gives CSVKDPGELFF.